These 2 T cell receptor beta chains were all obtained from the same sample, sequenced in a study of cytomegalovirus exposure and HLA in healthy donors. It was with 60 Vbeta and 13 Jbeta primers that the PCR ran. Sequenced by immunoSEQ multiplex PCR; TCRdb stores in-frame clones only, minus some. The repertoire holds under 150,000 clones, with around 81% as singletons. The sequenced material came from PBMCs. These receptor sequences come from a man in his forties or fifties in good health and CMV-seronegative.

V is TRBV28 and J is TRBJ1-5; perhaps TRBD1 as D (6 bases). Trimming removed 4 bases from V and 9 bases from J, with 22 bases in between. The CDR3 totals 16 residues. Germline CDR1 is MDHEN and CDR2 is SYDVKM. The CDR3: CASSYRSAGGRLPQHF. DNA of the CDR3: TGTGCCAGCAGTTATCGGAGCGCGGGGGGGCGTCTGCCCCAGCATTTT. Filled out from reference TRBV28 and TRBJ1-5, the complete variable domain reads DVKVTQSSRYLVKRTGEKVFLECVQDMDHENMFWYRQDPGLGLRLIYFSYDVKMKEKGDIPEGYSVSREKKERFSLILESASTNQTSMYLCASSYRSAGGRLPQHFGDGTRLSIL.

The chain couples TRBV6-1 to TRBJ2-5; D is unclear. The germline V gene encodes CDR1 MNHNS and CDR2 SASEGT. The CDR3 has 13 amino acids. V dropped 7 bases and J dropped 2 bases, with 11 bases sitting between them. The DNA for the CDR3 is TGTGCCAGCATAAAAGCCCTGCAAGAGACCCAGTACTTC. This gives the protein CASIKALQETQYF.